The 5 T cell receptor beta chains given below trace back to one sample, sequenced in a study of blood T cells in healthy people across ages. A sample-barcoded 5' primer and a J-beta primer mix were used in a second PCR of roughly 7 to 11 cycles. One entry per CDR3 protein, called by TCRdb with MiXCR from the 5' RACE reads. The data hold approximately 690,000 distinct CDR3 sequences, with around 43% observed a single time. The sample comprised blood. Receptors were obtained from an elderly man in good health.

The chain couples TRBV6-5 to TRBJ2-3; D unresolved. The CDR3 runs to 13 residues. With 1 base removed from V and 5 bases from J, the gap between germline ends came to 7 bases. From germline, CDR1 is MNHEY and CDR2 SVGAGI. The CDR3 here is CASSYFRGDTQYF. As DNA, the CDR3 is TGTGCCAGCAGTTACTTCCGAGGAGATACGCAGTATTTT.

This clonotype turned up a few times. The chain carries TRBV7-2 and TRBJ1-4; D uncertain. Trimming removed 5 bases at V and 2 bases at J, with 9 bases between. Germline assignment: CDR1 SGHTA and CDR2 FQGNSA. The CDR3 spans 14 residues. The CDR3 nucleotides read TGTGCCAGCAGCGCCTTTGGGACTAATGAAAAACTGTTTTTT. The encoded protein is CASSAFGTNEKLFF.

CDR3 DNA: TGTGCCAGCAGCGCACAAGCGGGAGGGCCGGGGACCCAGTACTTC. This codes for CASSAQAGGPGTQYF. This chain connects TRBV11-2 to TRBJ2-5; 10 positions match TRBD2. The CDR3 has 15 residues. Germline CDR1 and CDR2: SGHAT and FQNNGV. V trimming: 5 bases; J trimming: 7 bases; junction bases outside the gene matches: 10.

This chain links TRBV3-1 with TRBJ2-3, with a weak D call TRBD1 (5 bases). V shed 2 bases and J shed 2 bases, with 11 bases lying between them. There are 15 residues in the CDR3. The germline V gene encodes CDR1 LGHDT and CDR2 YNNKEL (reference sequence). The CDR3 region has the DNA TGTGCCAGCAGCCAAATGGGGCGGCCCACAGATACGCAGTATTTT. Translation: CASSQMGRPTDTQYF.

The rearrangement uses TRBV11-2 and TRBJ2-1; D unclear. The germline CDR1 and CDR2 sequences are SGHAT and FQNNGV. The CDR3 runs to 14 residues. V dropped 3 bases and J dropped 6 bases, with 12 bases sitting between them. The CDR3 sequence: CASSLLSLGNEQFF. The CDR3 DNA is TGTGCCAGCAGCTTGTTGTCATTAGGCAATGAGCAGTTCTTC. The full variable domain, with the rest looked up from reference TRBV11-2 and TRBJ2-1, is EAGVAQSPRYKIIEKRQSVAFWCNPISGHATLYWYQQILGQGPKLLIQFQNNGVVDDSQLPKDRFSAERLKGVDSTLKIQPAKLEDSAVYLCASSLLSLGNEQFFGPGTRLTVL.